The 24 T cell receptor beta chains below come from one sample, sequenced in a study of naive and memory T cell subsets. Two oligonucleotides, mixed equimolar, formed the beta constant-region primer covering TRBC1 and TRBC2. TCRdb reprocessed the UMI-ligation and nested PCR reads via MiXCR and lists one record per CDR3 protein. The sample lists around 160,000 distinct CDR3 sequences, 17% seen once, with just over 0.14% in the top ten. Material: naive CD4+ T cells from blood. These TCRs come from a human donor in good health.

The chain joins TRBV24-1 to TRBJ2-3; tentative D call: TRBD1 (5 bases). In germline, CDR1 is KGHDR, CDR2 SFDVKD. The V end lost 3 bases, the J end lost 3 bases, and 15 bases lay between the germline ends. The CDR3 length is 16 residues. The CDR3 DNA reads TGTGCCACCAGTGATAAGGGGCCTCCGAGGACAGATACGCAGTATTTT. As protein: CATSDKGPPRTDTQYF.

V and J are TRBV7-3 and TRBJ2-6; D is unclear. The CDR3 totals 16 residues. Germline CDR1 is SGHTA and CDR2 is FQGTGA. V lost 3 bases, J lost 0 bases, and 9 bases lay in between. CDR3 DNA sequence: TGTGCCAGCAGCTTGGCTCCACTCTCTGGGGCCAACGTCCTGACTTTC. It encodes CASSLAPLSGANVLTF.

This clonotype was seen only a few times. This sequence joins TRBV6-1 and TRBJ2-3; 7 bases match TRBD2. V shed 0 bases and J 5 bases; nucleotides not matched to a gene: 8. The germline CDR1 and CDR2 sequences are MNHNS and SASEGT. This CDR3 is built from 16 residues. The CDR3 spells CASSEARERDIDTQYF. In DNA form, the CDR3 reads TGTGCCAGCAGTGAAGCGCGGGAGCGGGATATAGATACGCAGTATTTT.

The chain recombines TRBV5-5 with TRBJ2-3; 7 nucleotides align to TRBD1. The CDR3 is 13 amino acids. Losses at the gene ends were 3 bases for V and 4 bases for J; bases not matched to a gene: 2. The germline CDR1 and CDR2 sequences are SGHKS and YYEKEE (reference sequence). CDR3 in amino acids: CASSYRGADTQYF. CDR3 in DNA: TGTGCCAGCAGCTACAGGGGAGCAGATACGCAGTATTTT.

This clonotype was found many times. The chain carries TRBV9 and TRBJ2-7; TRBD2 is a possible D gene (5 bases). V lost 3 bases and J 6 bases, leaving 13 bases between the germline ends. The CDR3 has 13 residues. Germline V gene sequence: CDR1 SGDLS, CDR2 YYNGEE. The CDR3 coding sequence is TGTGCCAGCAGCGCCCGCGGAGGTCTCGAGCAGTACTTC. It yields the protein CASSARGGLEQYF.

This chain links TRBV30 with TRBJ1-5; D remains ambiguous. The germline CDR1 and CDR2 sequences are GTSNPN and SVGIG (reference sequence). The CDR3 is 13 amino acids. V was cut by 2 bases and J by 5 bases, with 10 bases left in between. CDR3 sequence reads: CAWSLDAYQPQHF. The CDR3 coding sequence is TGTGCCTGGAGTCTCGACGCATATCAGCCCCAGCATTTT. The full variable domain, in which reference TRBV30 and TRBJ1-5 provide the parts outside the CDR3, is SQTIHQWPATLVQPVGSPLSLECTVEGTSNPNLYWYRQAAGRGLQLLFYSVGIGQISSEVPQNLSASRPQDRQFILSSKKLLLSDSGFYLCAWSLDAYQPQHFGDGTRLSIL.

This clonotype was seen only once. The chain has TRBV5-4 and TRBJ2-3; 14 bases map to TRBD2. The CDR3 has 18 amino acids. Germline V gives CDR1 SGHNT, CDR2 YYREEE (reference sequence). V dropped 0 bases and J dropped 4; count of bases not matched to a gene: 7. The CDR3 protein is CASSLVRTSGRRSDTQYF. The DNA for the CDR3 is TGTGCCAGCAGCTTGGTGCGGACTAGCGGGAGGCGATCAGATACGCAGTATTTT. Based on the CDR3 plus reference TRBV5-4 and TRBJ2-3, the full variable domain is ETGVTQSPTHLIKTRGQQVTLRCSSQSGHNTVSWYQQALGQGPQFIFQYYREEENGRGNFPPRFSGLQFPNYSSELNVNALELDDSALYLCASSLVRTSGRRSDTQYFGPGTRLTVL.

This clonotype was seen a few times. The chain carries TRBV12-3 or TRBV12-4 and TRBJ2-3; the D is unclear. Trimming took off 2 bases at V and 6 bases at J, with 12 bases between the two ends. CDR3 length: 14 residues. CDR3 nucleotide sequence: TGTGCCAGCAGTTTAACACCGATCTCCGATACGCAGTATTTT. This gives the protein CASSLTPISDTQYF.

V gene TRBV20-1 combines with J gene TRBJ1-1, with a tentative D call TRBD1 (6 bases). The CDR3 is 16 residues long. The V end was cut by 5 bases, the J end by 2 bases, with 21 bases between. Germline V lookup: CDR1 DFQATT, CDR2 SNEGSKA (reference sequence). The CDR3 DNA sequence: TGCAGTGCTGGGGGGGCGGGGAGAAGAAAAAACACTGAAGCTTTCTTT. It specifies CSAGGAGRRKNTEAFF.

This clonotype was seen a few times. The rearrangement joins TRBV3-1 to TRBJ2-1, with 11 bases lining up with TRBD2. The CDR3 runs 17 residues. Germline CDR1 reads LGHDT; CDR2 reads YNNKEL (reference sequence). V lost 1 base to trimming and J lost 12 bases; unmatched junction nucleotides: 14. CDR3 DNA: TGTGCCAGCAGCCAAGGAGGACTAGCGGGCGGGCCCCCTGGGCAGTTCTTC. This encodes CASSQGGLAGGPPGQFF.

V is TRBV6-5 and J is TRBJ2-1, with 13 bases that match TRBD2. The CDR3 consists of 19 residues. The V segment lost 6 bases and the J segment 0 bases; nucleotides outside the gene matches: 11. Germline V CDR1 and CDR2: MNHEY, SVGAGI. CDR3 nucleotide sequence: TGTGCCAGCAGCCGCGGACTAGCGGGAGCCACAAGCTCCTACAATGAGCAGTTCTTC. Its protein is CASSRGLAGATSSYNEQFF.

This clonotype was found a few times. The chain employs TRBV30 and TRBJ2-1; 12 nucleotides align to TRBD2. CDR1 and CDR2 (germline): GTSNPN, SVGIG (reference sequence). V shed 7 bases and J 3 bases; nucleotides not matched to a gene: 4. CDR3 length: 14 residues. In DNA, the CDR3 is TGTGCCTCTACTAGCGGGGGGAGCTACAATGAGCAGTTCTTC. Its protein product is CASTSGGSYNEQFF.

This chain links TRBV4-3 with TRBJ2-5; D possibly uses TRBD1 or TRBD2 (6 bases each). The V end lost 0 bases, the J end lost 5 bases, and 13 bases lay between the germline ends. The CDR3 covers 15 residues. Germline CDR1 reads LGHNA; CDR2 reads YSLEER. The CDR3 spells CASSQDWGAGETQYF. In DNA form, the CDR3 reads TGCGCCAGCAGCCAAGACTGGGGGGCAGGGGAGACCCAGTACTTC.

This clonotype was observed a handful of times. The J gene is TRBJ1-1, the V gene TRBV19; D call uncertain. CDR3 length: 12 amino acids. V lost 5 bases and J 7 bases, leaving 11 bases between the germline ends. CDR1 and CDR2 (germline): LNHDA, SQIVND (reference sequence). DNA for the CDR3: TGTGCCAGTAGTCTAGGGCCAGTTGAAGCTTTCTTT. Encoded protein: CASSLGPVEAFF.

The chain combines TRBV7-9 with TRBJ2-1, with D perhaps matching TRBD2 (7 bases). CDR1 SEHNR and CDR2 FQNEAQ come from the germline V gene (reference sequence). Trimming took off 5 bases at V and 7 bases at J, with 21 bases between the two ends. This CDR3 comprises 16 residues. The CDR3 DNA reads as TGTGCCAGCAGCCCAAGGGAGTTCGGGGGGCCGAATGAGCAGTTCTTC. Translated: CASSPREFGGPNEQFF.

This chain uses TRBV7-9 with TRBJ2-7; no firm D call. Trimming left V 5 bases short and J 4 bases short, with 9 bases between. This CDR3 contains 12 residues. The germline V gene encodes CDR1 SEHNR and CDR2 FQNEAQ (reference sequence). CDR3 sequence reads: CASSRTVYEQYF. As DNA, the CDR3 is TGTGCCAGCAGCCGGACGGTGTACGAGCAGTACTTC.

This clonotype has only a few counts. The chain joins TRBV2 to TRBJ1-5; D unclear. V was trimmed by 8 bases and J by 0 bases, leaving 8 bases between them. This CDR3 comprises 13 residues. The germline gives CDR1 SNHLY, CDR2 FYNNEI. The CDR3 DNA sequence: TGTGCCAGCGAGGAAAATAGCAATCAGCCCCAGCATTTT. Its translation is CASEENSNQPQHF.

This sequence joins TRBV28 and TRBJ2-7; 8 nucleotides match TRBD2. The CDR3 has 16 amino acids. CDR1 is MDHEN and CDR2 is SYDVKM in the germline V gene. J gave up 3 bases and V 1 base, and 8 bases lay outside the gene matches. The CDR3 nucleotides are TGTGCCAGCAGTTTATCCCCCTATAGCGGGAACTACGAGCAGTACTTC. Translating gives CASSLSPYSGNYEQYF.

This clonotype has more than one count but fewer than ten. The rearrangement joins TRBV20-1 to TRBJ2-1, with TRBD1 as a possible D gene (6 bases). V was cut by 4 bases and J by 10 bases, with 20 bases left in between. The CDR3 covers 14 residues. The germline V gene encodes CDR1 DFQATT and CDR2 SNEGSKA (reference sequence). CDR3 coding DNA: TGCAGTGCTACTAGGCAGGGGATTTGGGAAGAGCAGTTCTTC. This translates into CSATRQGIWEEQFF.

The chain uses TRBV29-1 and TRBJ1-1; 8 bases are a match to TRBD1. The CDR3 covers 14 residues. J lost 0 bases, V lost 7 bases, and 7 bases had no gene match. Germline V gives CDR1 SQVTM, CDR2 ANQGSEA. The CDR3 here is CSAGDRPMNTEAFF. The DNA of the CDR3 is TGCAGCGCGGGGGACAGGCCCATGAACACTGAAGCTTTCTTT.

About this clonotype itself: One end of the junction fails to match germline, which may point to a read error. The J gene is TRBJ2-1, the V gene TRBV9; 11 bases match TRBD2. CDR3 length: 13 amino acids. Per the germline V gene, CDR1 is SGDLS and CDR2 is YYNGEE. CDR3: CASSTSTSGDRVF. CDR3 coding DNA: TGTGCCAGCAGCACATCGACTAGCGGGGACCGGGTCTTC.

This clonotype was counted only a few times. This chain uses TRBV7-2 with TRBJ2-7; no clear D gene. The ends were cut back, 3 bases at V and 3 bases at J, with 18 bases in the middle. The germline CDR1 and CDR2 sequences are SGHTA and FQGNSA. The CDR3 runs 16 residues. The CDR3 DNA sequence: TGTGCCAGCAGCTTGAGGACCGGCGCCTCTAGCTACGAGCAGTACTTC. This translates into CASSLRTGASSYEQYF.

As DNA, the CDR3 is TGTGCCAGCAGCTTGGGGTATCAGGGAATCCCGTACGAGCAGTACTTC. As protein: CASSLGYQGIPYEQYF. The chain carries TRBV5-6 and TRBJ2-7; the D gene is possibly TRBD1 (5 bases). CDR3 length: 16 amino acids. The V gene lost 0 bases and the J gene lost 4 bases, with 17 bases spanning the gap. The germline CDR1 and CDR2 sequences are SGHDT and YYEEEE.

CDR3 coding DNA: TGTGCCAGCAACACAGGGTACGGAGGCTACACCTTC. Amino acids: CASNTGYGGYTF. The J gene is TRBJ1-2, the V gene TRBV6-2 or TRBV6-3; D possibly corresponds to TRBD1 (6 bases). The CDR3 extends over 12 amino acids. Trimming stripped 7 bases from V and 8 bases from J, with 14 bases between. CDR1 and CDR2 (germline): MNHEY, SVGEGT.